This record covers a single T cell receptor beta chain. Antigen specificity is unknown. Germline CDR1 reads DFQATT; CDR2 reads SNEGSKA (reference sequence). V lost 3 bases and J lost 2, with 14 bases in between. The CDR3 contains 14 residues. This sample is part of a study of CD8 T cells in Susac syndrome. An amount of RNA that ranged from roughly 0.5 to 1 ug was reverse transcribed with random hexamers. Across 54 Vbeta and 13 Jbeta, TCR beta CDR3 was amplified with immunoSEQ multiplex PCR. MiXCR, run by TCRdb on the immunoSEQ multiplex PCR reads, gives a single entry per CDR3 protein. The data contain around 230,000 distinct CDR3 sequences, about 95% of them singletons. Negative isolation was used for CD8+ and CD4+ T cells and FACS enrichment for TEMRA cells. Study-wide results and caveats: As the study acknowledged, the number of individuals in its TCR sequencing and HLA analysis was relatively small.

The TCR originated in a human donor with multiple sclerosis. Specimen: CD4+ T cells from PBMCs. V is TRBV20-1 and J is TRBJ2-7; D uncertain. CDR3 DNA: TGCAGTGCTAGTTCCACGCCTGGGGCCTACGAGCAGTACTTC. Translated, it gives CSASSTPGAYEQYF.